These 22 T cell receptor beta chains share one sample of origin, sequenced in a study of OX40 agonist ivuxolimab in advanced cancers. This table comes from immunoSEQ multiplex PCR, and its TCRdb copy is limited to in-frame clones, with some not included. The sample carries over 70,000 clones, just under 90% recorded once. The sample consisted of CD4+ or CD8+ T cells sorted from blood, taken in a trial of the OX40 agonist ivuxolimab. All receptors come from an adult with an advanced solid tumor such as melanoma, head and neck, liver or kidney cancer.

V gene TRBV5-4 combines with J gene TRBJ1-2, with D maybe TRBD1 (6 bases). V lost 3 bases and J lost 8, with 11 bases in between. Germline V gives CDR1 SGHNT, CDR2 YYREEE (reference sequence). The CDR3 consists of 12 residues. The CDR3 sequence is CASSSTGNGYTF. Here the CDR3 DNA reads TGTGCCAGCAGCTCCACAGGGAACGGCTACACCTTC.

The rearrangement uses TRBV5-1 and TRBJ2-3; D is possibly TRBD2 (5 bases). V dropped 5 bases and J dropped 4 bases, with 11 bases sitting between them. CDR3 length: 13 residues. Germline CDR1 SGHRS, CDR2 YFSETQ. CDR3 in amino acids: CASSRGSADTQYF. The CDR3 DNA reads TGCGCCAGCAGTCGGGGTAGCGCAGATACGCAGTATTTT.

This clone has only one observation. The rearrangement joins TRBV18 to TRBJ2-6, with D possibly being TRBD2 (7 bases). The CDR3 runs to 17 residues. The germline V gene encodes CDR1 KGHSH and CDR2 LQKENI. V was shortened by 2 bases and J by 3 bases, with 14 bases between the two germline ends. The CDR3 reads CASSPEGGAVGANVLTF. In nucleotides, the CDR3 is TGTGCCAGCTCACCAGAAGGGGGGGCCGTTGGGGCCAACGTCCTGACTTTC. Full variable domain (outside the CDR3, taken from reference TRBV18 and TRBJ2-6): NAGVMQNPRHLVRRRGQEARLRCSPMKGHSHVYWYRQLPEEGLKFMVYLQKENIIDESGMPKERFSAEFPKEGPSILRIQQVVRGDSAAYFCASSPEGGAVGANVLTFGAGSRLTVL.

This clone was detected only a few times. This chain connects TRBV4-1 to TRBJ2-1, with TRBD2 identical over 10 bases. The length of the CDR3 is 18 residues. J was trimmed by 8 bases and V by 1 base; bases with no gene match: 14. The germline V gene has CDR1 MGHRA and CDR2 YSYEKL. CDR3 amino acids: CASSQAHLAGGGSDEQFF. The CDR3 DNA is TGCGCCAGCAGCCAAGCCCACTTAGCGGGAGGTGGTTCGGATGAGCAGTTCTTC.

This clone was detected only a few times. The chain combines TRBV5-1 with TRBJ1-1, with D possibly matching TRBD1 (5 bases). Trimming removed 4 bases from V and 12 bases from J, with 19 bases in between. CDR1 is SGHRS and CDR2 is YFSETQ in the germline V gene. There are 13 residues in the CDR3. CDR3 DNA sequence: TGCGCCAGCAGCCTCGGGACTACCCTTGGAACTTTCTTT. This gives the protein CASSLGTTLGTFF.

In DNA form, the CDR3 reads TGTGCCAGCAGCCCCCTTAGTCAGCCCCAGCATTTT. Its translation: CASSPLSQPQHF. The rearrangement joins TRBV7-9 to TRBJ1-5; no firm D call. CDR3 size: 12 residues. Germline-derived CDR1 and CDR2 are SEHNR and FQNEAQ (reference sequence). The V end lost 5 bases, the J end lost 6 bases, and 8 bases lay between the germline ends.

The chain couples TRBV6-4 to TRBJ1-1; D gene ambiguous. Germline V gives CDR1 MRHNA, CDR2 SNTAGT. This CDR3 has 13 amino acids. V lost 2 bases and J 7 bases, leaving 11 bases between the germline ends. The CDR3 is CASSDAPGLEAFF. In nucleotides, the CDR3 is TGTGCCAGCAGTGACGCCCCGGGCCTTGAAGCTTTCTTT.

V is TRBV6-5 and J is TRBJ2-7; 12 bases fit TRBD2. The germline CDR1 and CDR2 sequences are MNHEY and SVGAGI. The CDR3 loop spans 15 amino acids. V gave up 6 bases and J gave up 2 bases; unmatched junction bases: 5. The CDR3 DNA follows: TGTGCCAGCAGACCCGGACTAGCGGGAACCTACGAGCAGTACTTC. It encodes CASRPGLAGTYEQYF.

This chain joins TRBV18 and TRBJ2-1, with 7 bases fitting TRBD2. The V segment lost 3 bases and the J segment 4 bases; nucleotides outside the gene matches: 12. The length of the CDR3 is 17 residues. Germline CDR1 reads KGHSH; CDR2 reads LQKENI. The CDR3 DNA reads TGTGCCAGCTCACCGACGGGGAGTAGCGGGTTATACAATGAGCAGTTCTTC. Translated, it gives CASSPTGSSGLYNEQFF. Full variable domain (remainder filled in from reference TRBV18 and TRBJ2-1): NAGVMQNPRHLVRRRGQEARLRCSPMKGHSHVYWYRQLPEEGLKFMVYLQKENIIDESGMPKERFSAEFPKEGPSILRIQQVVRGDSAAYFCASSPTGSSGLYNEQFFGPGTRLTVL.

The chain links TRBV5-4 to TRBJ2-3; no reliable D call. Germline loops: CDR1 SGHNT, CDR2 YYREEE (reference sequence). Trimming removed 0 bases at V and 5 bases at J, with 7 bases between. The CDR3 is 13 amino acids. CDR3 in amino acids: CASSLDYGDTQYF. The CDR3 nucleotides read TGTGCCAGCAGCTTGGACTATGGAGATACGCAGTATTTT.

This clone was counted once. The chain joins TRBV6-1 to TRBJ2-1; the D is unclear. The germline CDR1 and CDR2 sequences are MNHNS and SASEGT. Trimming removed 4 bases from V and 10 bases from J, with 8 bases in between. The CDR3 has 11 residues. CDR3 loop: CASSARGEQFF. CDR3 sequence (DNA): TGTGCCAGCAGTGCCCGTGGGGAGCAGTTCTTC.

The chain employs TRBV2 and TRBJ2-1, with TRBD2 as a possible D gene (6 bases). The V end was cut by 6 bases, the J end by 0 bases, with 15 bases between. The length of the CDR3 is 16 residues. Germline V gene data show CDR1 as SNHLY and CDR2 as FYNNEI. CDR3: CASSPLALSSYNEQFF. As DNA, the CDR3 is TGTGCCAGCAGCCCCCTAGCGTTGAGCTCCTACAATGAGCAGTTCTTC.

In nucleotides, the CDR3 is TGTGCCTGGAGTGTGAGACAGCATGAAAAACTGTTTTTT. Encoded protein: CAWSVRQHEKLFF. The chain couples TRBV30 to TRBJ1-4, with D perhaps matching TRBD1 (5 bases). The CDR3 extends over 13 amino acids. Trimming shortened V by 0 bases and J by 6 bases, and 8 bases separated the two germline ends. Germline V lookup: CDR1 GTSNPN, CDR2 SVGIG (reference sequence). Variable domain in full (rest from reference TRBV30 and TRBJ1-4): SQTIHQWPATLVQPVGSPLSLECTVEGTSNPNLYWYRQAAGRGLQLLFYSVGIGQISSEVPQNLSASRPQDRQFILSSKKLLLSDSGFYLCAWSVRQHEKLFFGSGTQLSVL.

The chain recombines TRBV7-3 with TRBJ2-1; TRBD2 might be the D (6 bases). This CDR3 has 14 amino acids. CDR1 is SGHTA and CDR2 is FQGTGA in the germline V gene. The germline V and J ends were trimmed by 4 bases and 10 bases, with 17 bases remaining between them. The CDR3 loop is CASSSGVGRDEQFF. CDR3 DNA sequence: TGTGCCAGCAGCTCGGGGGTCGGGAGAGACGAGCAGTTCTTC.

This chain links TRBV11-3 with TRBJ2-1; D is uncertain. Trimming took off 4 bases at V and 3 bases at J, with 10 bases between the two ends. CDR1 and CDR2 from the germline V gene are SGHNT and YENEEA. The CDR3 has 14 residues. CDR3 DNA sequence: TGTGCCAGCAGCTCGCCTTTGGACTACAATGAGCAGTTCTTC. Encoded protein: CASSSPLDYNEQFF.

The chain is built from TRBV6-1 and TRBJ2-2; possible D gene TRBD2, 5 bases. Germline V CDR1 and CDR2: MNHNS, SASEGT. V was trimmed by 4 bases and J by 0 bases, leaving 6 bases between them. There are 14 residues in the CDR3. The CDR3 coding sequence is TGTGCCAGCAGTGCGGAGGCGAACACCGGGGAGCTGTTTTTT. Protein: CASSAEANTGELFF.

In this sample, this clone turned up once. As DNA, the CDR3 is TGCGCCAGCACGAGCGGGAGGGTGGGAGAGACCCAGTACTTC. Translated: CASTSGRVGETQYF. This chain connects TRBV5-1 to TRBJ2-5, with 10 bases lining up with TRBD2. This CDR3 is 14 amino acids long. The V gene's germline CDR1 is SGHRS and CDR2 YFSETQ. After removal of 6 bases from V and 4 bases from J, the junction contained 6 bases not matched to a gene.

The rearrangement uses TRBV5-1 and TRBJ2-1, with TRBD2 identical over 7 bases. The V and J ends lost 4 bases and 3 bases, in that order; junction bases with no gene match: 10. This CDR3 comprises 16 residues. Germline CDR1 is SGHRS and CDR2 is YFSETQ. The CDR3 loop is CASSKLSSGNYNEQFF. DNA of the CDR3: TGCGCCAGCAGCAAATTGTCTAGCGGAAACTACAATGAGCAGTTCTTC.

The chain uses TRBV7-6 and TRBJ2-2; D assignment may be TRBD1 or TRBD2 (5 bases each). V was cut by 4 bases and J by 5 bases, with 17 bases left in between. CDR1 SGHVS and CDR2 FNYEAQ come from the germline V gene. CDR3 length: 16 amino acids. The CDR3 DNA sequence: TGTGCCAGCAGCTCGGGACCGACCTCTGGAACCGGGGAGCTGTTTTTT. Translated: CASSSGPTSGTGELFF.

V usage is TRBV11-3 and J usage is TRBJ2-2, with D possibly TRBD1 on 6 matching bases. There are 15 residues in the CDR3. The ends were cut back, 4 bases at V and 1 base at J, with 10 bases in the middle. Germline-derived CDR1 and CDR2 are SGHNT and YENEEA. CDR3: CASSSLGGNTGELFF. The CDR3 DNA is TGTGCCAGCAGCTCTCTAGGGGGGAACACCGGGGAGCTGTTTTTT.

The V and J genes are TRBV5-1 and TRBJ2-7, with D perhaps matching TRBD1 (6 bases). This CDR3 comprises 14 residues. V was pared by 2 bases and J by 2 bases, with 11 bases between. The germline CDR1 and CDR2 sequences are SGHRS and YFSETQ. DNA of the CDR3: TGCGCCAGCAGCTTTGGCAGGGGAACCTACGAGCAGTACTTC. The encoded protein is CASSFGRGTYEQYF.

The V call is TRBV5-1, the J call TRBJ2-7; TRBD2 agrees at 7 bases. CDR1 is SGHRS, CDR2 YFSETQ, per germline. The CDR3 extends over 15 amino acids. Trimming removed 0 bases from V and 2 bases from J; junction bases left unmatched: 5. The CDR3 DNA is TGCGCCAGCAGCTTGGAAAGCGGGAACCCCTACGAGCAGTACTTC. This codes for CASSLESGNPYEQYF.